Presented here are 19 T cell receptor beta chains from one specimen sequenced in a study of blood T cell repertoires in COVID-19. Repertoires were generated with immunoSEQ multiplex PCR, while TCRdb's copy carries only in-frame clones and drops some. The data contain a few hundred thousand clones, around 88% of them singletons. The source material was peripheral blood. The receptor set was obtained from a woman between 25 and 40 years old who had recovered from COVID-19.

This chain connects TRBV5-1 to TRBJ1-6; 8 positions match TRBD1. The CDR3 extends over 14 amino acids. J lost 10 bases, V lost 5 bases, and 8 bases had no gene match. Looked up from germline, CDR1 is SGHRS and CDR2 is YFSETQ. CDR3 sequence (DNA): TGCGCCAGCAGACCGGACAGGGAACGATCACCCCTCCACTTT. Translating it yields CASRPDRERSPLHF.

This chain connects TRBV7-9 to TRBJ2-7; 8 nucleotides align to TRBD2. The CDR3 consists of 15 residues. The trim removed 4 bases at V and 3 bases at J, leaving 8 bases unmatched. Germline lookup yields CDR1 SEHNR and CDR2 FQNEAQ (reference sequence). The CDR3 DNA follows: TGTGCCAGCAGCTCATCAAGCGGGAGTCTCTACGAGCAGTACTTC. Translation: CASSSSSGSLYEQYF.

CDR3 sequence reads: CASSQEWVAGDPYEQYF. CDR3 coding DNA: TGTGCCAGCAGCCAAGAATGGGTAGCGGGGGACCCCTACGAGCAGTACTTC. The chain employs TRBV3-1 (or the pseudogene TRBV3-2) and TRBJ2-7, with 9 bases matching TRBD2. The V and J ends lost 0 bases and 2 bases, in that order; junction bases with no gene match: 8. The CDR3 covers 17 residues. Per germline, CDR1 LGHDT and CDR2 YNNKEL (reference sequence).

J is TRBJ1-1 and V is TRBV28, with 9 nucleotides matching TRBD1. After removal of 6 bases from V and 5 bases from J, the junction contained 7 bases not matched to a gene. Germline assignment: CDR1 MDHEN and CDR2 SYDVKM. This CDR3 has 14 residues. The CDR3 region has the DNA TGTGCCAGCAGGCCCGGACAGGGGATTACTGAAGCTTTCTTT. Translating gives CASRPGQGITEAFF.

This rearrangement joins TRBV5-1 to TRBJ1-6; no reliable D call. The V gene lost 3 bases and the J gene lost 11 bases, with 12 bases spanning the gap. Germline lookup yields CDR1 SGHRS and CDR2 YFSETQ. The CDR3 consists of 13 residues. The CDR3 DNA follows: TGCGCCAGCAGCTCGGAGCGGAGGACACCCCTCCACTTT. Translation: CASSSERRTPLHF.

This chain links TRBV9 with TRBJ2-1, with a possible D match to TRBD1 (5 bases). CDR3 size: 13 residues. Trimming removed 3 bases from V and 4 bases from J, with 8 bases in between. Per the germline V gene, CDR1 is SGDLS and CDR2 is YYNGEE. CDR3 residues: CASSEAGYNEQFF. CDR3 in DNA: TGTGCCAGCAGCGAGGCAGGGTACAATGAGCAGTTCTTC. The full variable domain, in which reference TRBV9 and TRBJ2-1 provide the parts outside the CDR3, is DSGVTQTPKHLITATGQRVTLRCSPRSGDLSVYWYQQSLDQGLQFLIQYYNGEERAKGNILERFSAQQFPDLHSELNLSSLELGDSALYFCASSEAGYNEQFFGPGTRLTVL.

This chain uses TRBV6-1 with TRBJ2-7; D ambiguous. Per the germline V gene, CDR1 is MNHNS and CDR2 is SASEGT. Trimming cost V 2 bases and J 5 bases, with 7 bases left between them. The length of the CDR3 is 12 residues. DNA of the CDR3: TGTGCCAGCAGTGAATCTTTCCACGAGCAGTACTTC. Protein: CASSESFHEQYF.

The genes are TRBV6-6 and TRBJ2-7, with a weak D call TRBD1 (5 bases). Germline CDR1 MNHNY, CDR2 SVGAGI (reference sequence). The CDR3 extends over 14 amino acids. V was pared by 4 bases and J by 4 bases, with 14 bases between. The CDR3 loop reads CASSSQKGRYEQYF. In DNA form, the CDR3 reads TGTGCCAGCAGTTCCCAGAAGGGGCGGTACGAGCAGTACTTC.

The chain is built from TRBV19 and TRBJ1-6; D remains ambiguous. CDR3 length: 14 residues. Germline CDR1 is LNHDA and CDR2 is SQIVND (reference sequence). The germline V and J ends were trimmed by 1 base and 5 bases, with 6 bases remaining between them. CDR3 sequence (DNA): TGTGCCAGTAGTATAGGACAAGATAATTCACCCCTCCACTTT. Translating gives CASSIGQDNSPLHF.

This chain links TRBV21-1 with TRBJ2-2; the table assigns TRBD2, which was not confirmed against the DNA. TRBV21-1 is recorded as a pseudogene. CDR3 length: 19 amino acids. The CDR3 DNA follows: TGTGCCAGCAGCAAAGAAGTGGGGACTAGCGGGATGGGATCCGGGGAGCTGTTTTTT. It codes for CASSKEVGTSGMGSGELFF.

J is TRBJ2-1 and V is TRBV6-2 or TRBV6-3; 9 bases line up with TRBD1. From germline, CDR1 is MNHEY and CDR2 SVGEGT. The CDR3 consists of 20 residues. Trimming took 5 bases from V and 0 from J; bases not matched to a gene: 17. The CDR3 sequence is CASSGPYRGHTRSSYNEQFF. The CDR3, as DNA: TGTGCCAGCAGTGGACCCTACAGGGGGCATACTCGTAGCTCCTACAATGAGCAGTTCTTC.

This sequence joins TRBV3-1 (or the pseudogene TRBV3-2) and TRBJ2-5; TRBD2 matches at 9 bases. V gave up 1 base and J gave up 2 bases; unmatched junction bases: 8. The CDR3 contains 17 residues. CDR1 is LGHDT, CDR2 YNNKEL, per germline (reference sequence). CDR3 region: CASSQGVAGESQETQYF. The CDR3 coding sequence is TGTGCCAGCAGCCAAGGCGTAGCGGGAGAAAGTCAAGAGACCCAGTACTTC.

This clone was counted a few times. Other DNA variants within this sample encode the same CDR3. The chain uses TRBV6-1 and TRBJ1-5; D might be TRBD1 (6 bases). This CDR3 comprises 15 residues. Trimming left V 2 bases short and J 1 base short, with 9 bases between. CDR1 and CDR2 (germline): MNHNS, SASEGT. The chain's CDR3 is CASSERGASNQPQHF. Written as DNA, the CDR3 is TGTGCCAGCAGTGAACGGGGGGCGAGCAATCAGCCCCAGCATTTT.

V usage is TRBV5-1 and J usage is TRBJ1-1; 7 bases fit TRBD1. Per the germline V gene, CDR1 is SGHRS and CDR2 is YFSETQ. The CDR3 is made up of 14 amino acids. V shed 3 bases, J shed 2 bases, and the junction held 4 bases outside the gene matches. The CDR3 DNA is TGCGCCAGCAGCTCCAGGGGGGACAACACTGAAGCTTTCTTT. Translation gives CASSSRGDNTEAFF.

The chain recombines TRBV27 with TRBJ1-4, with a weak D call TRBD1 (5 bases). Germline lookup yields CDR1 MNHEY and CDR2 SMNVEV (reference sequence). The CDR3 extends over 17 amino acids. Trimming removed 8 bases from V and 0 bases from J, with 19 bases in between. The CDR3 spells CASGFSQGFATNEKLFF. The DNA of the CDR3 is TGTGCCAGCGGATTCTCCCAGGGTTTTGCAACTAATGAAAAACTGTTTTTT.

The genes are TRBV6-2 or TRBV6-3 and TRBJ2-7; 10 bases match TRBD2. CDR3 length: 17 residues. Germline V lookup: CDR1 MNHEY, CDR2 SVGEGT. V lost 4 bases to trimming and J lost 1 base; unmatched junction nucleotides: 10. As DNA, the CDR3 is TGTGCCAGCAGTTCGAGCGGACTAGCGGCCAAGTCCTACGAGCAGTACTTC. This codes for CASSSSGLAAKSYEQYF.

The CDR3 here is CASSPWTSGRVTNEQFF. The CDR3 DNA reads as TGTGCCAGCAGTCCTTGGACTAGCGGGAGGGTGACGAATGAGCAGTTCTTC. The chain has TRBV28 and TRBJ2-1; 15 nucleotides line up with TRBD2. The CDR3 spans 17 residues. With V trimmed by 5 bases and J by 7 bases, 9 bases remained unmatched. The germline CDR1 and CDR2 sequences are MDHEN and SYDVKM.

This clone was detected only once. The V call is TRBV18, the J call TRBJ2-7; D is unresolved. The CDR3 runs 14 residues. V lost 2 bases and J 6 bases, leaving 14 bases between the germline ends. Germline V gene data show CDR1 as KGHSH and CDR2 as LQKENI. The CDR3 DNA follows: TGTGCCAGCTCACCAGTCGCCGGTAACTCCGAGCAGTACTTC. Amino acids: CASSPVAGNSEQYF.

The sample holds one count of this clone. The gene calls are TRBV29-1 and TRBJ2-3; the match to TRBD2 covers 11 bases. The CDR3 has 16 residues. From germline, CDR1 is SQVTM and CDR2 ANQGSEA. With 1 base clipped from V and 6 bases from J, the junction kept 9 bases outside the gene matches. The CDR3 bases are TGCAGCGTTGAAGCCTTCCTTAGCGGGGGGGCGGATACGCAGTATTTT. It codes for CSVEAFLSGGADTQYF.